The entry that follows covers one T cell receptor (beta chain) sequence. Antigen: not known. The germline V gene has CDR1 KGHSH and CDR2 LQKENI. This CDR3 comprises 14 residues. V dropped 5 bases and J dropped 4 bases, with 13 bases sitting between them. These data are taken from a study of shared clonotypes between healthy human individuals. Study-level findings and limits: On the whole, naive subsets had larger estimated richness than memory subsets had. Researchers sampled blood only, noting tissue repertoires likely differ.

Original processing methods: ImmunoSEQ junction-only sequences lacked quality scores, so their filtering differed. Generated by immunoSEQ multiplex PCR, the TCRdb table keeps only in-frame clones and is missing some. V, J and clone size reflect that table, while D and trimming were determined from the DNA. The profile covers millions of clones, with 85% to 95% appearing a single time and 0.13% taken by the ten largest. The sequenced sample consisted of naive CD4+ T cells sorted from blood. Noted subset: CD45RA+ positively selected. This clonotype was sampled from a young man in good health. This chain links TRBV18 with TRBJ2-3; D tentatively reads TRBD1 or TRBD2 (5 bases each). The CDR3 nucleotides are TGTGCCAGCTCAGCTCGGGGACGCCCAGATACGCAGTATTTT. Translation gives CASSARGRPDTQYF.